The 2 T cell receptor beta chains listed next were all sequenced from one sample in a study of T cell responses to AZD1222 COVID-19 vaccine. Sequenced by immunoSEQ multiplex PCR; TCRdb stores in-frame clones only, minus some. This sample has some 140,000 clones, with approximately 90% found just once. The sample here was peripheral blood, taken on day 0 of AZD1222 vaccination. All receptors come from an adult in good health.

The sample holds a few counts of this clone. The chain has TRBV29-1 and TRBJ2-1, with D uncertain. The CDR3 has 11 residues. V shed 8 bases and J shed 5 bases, with 10 bases lying between them. Germline V lookup: CDR1 SQVTM, CDR2 ANQGSEA. The CDR3 sequence: CSNRYDNEQFF. The CDR3 DNA reads as TGCAGCAATCGATACGACAATGAGCAGTTCTTC.

In its sample, this clone was seen once. The CDR3 loop reads CATCPRGGGTDTQYF. The CDR3 DNA sequence: TGTGCCACCTGCCCCCGGGGGGGCGGCACAGATACGCAGTATTTT. This chain joins TRBV27 and TRBJ2-3, with 8 bases lining up with TRBD2. The CDR3 extends over 15 amino acids. The germline V gene encodes CDR1 MNHEY and CDR2 SMNVEV (reference sequence). V lost 10 bases to trimming and J lost 1 base; unmatched junction nucleotides: 10.